Listed here are 29 T cell receptor beta chains from one sample, sequenced in a study of T-cell reconstitution after alpha-beta-depleted transplantation in children. Unique molecular identifiers were built into the TCRbeta library. In TCRdb, the PCR reads were re-called with MiXCR into one record per CDR3 protein. The profile shows roughly 570,000 distinct CDR3 sequences, 25% to 30% of them singletons. The sample in question was PBMCs, obtained before TCRalphabeta/CD19-depleted stem cell transplant. The receptors here all came from a boy younger than two with Wiskott-Aldrich syndrome, due to receive a stem cell transplant.

The sample holds a few counts of this clonotype. This chain joins TRBV12-3 or TRBV12-4 and TRBJ2-7, with D perhaps being TRBD1 or TRBD2 (5 bases each). The CDR3 contains 13 residues. Trimming removed 6 bases from V and 3 bases from J, with 12 bases in between. For the CDR3, the DNA is TGTGCCAGCAGCCCGGGACCAGACTACGAGCAGTACTTC. It translates to CASSPGPDYEQYF.

The gene calls are TRBV5-1 and TRBJ2-1; possibly TRBD1 for D (6 bases). The CDR3 is 16 amino acids. The V end lost 0 bases, the J end lost 7 bases, and 17 bases lay between the germline ends. The germline V gene encodes CDR1 SGHRS and CDR2 YFSETQ. For the CDR3, the DNA is TGCGCCAGCAGCTTGGTCCAGGGGTCGTCTAGGAATGAGCAGTTCTTC. Translating gives CASSLVQGSSRNEQFF. Full variable domain (remainder filled in from reference TRBV5-1 and TRBJ2-1): KAGVTQTPRYLIKTRGQQVTLSCSPISGHRSVSWYQQTPGQGLQFLFEYFSETQRNKGNFPGRFSGRQFSNSRSEMNVSTLELGDSALYLCASSLVQGSSRNEQFFGPGTRLTVL.

The DNA for the CDR3 is TGTGCCAGCAGCCACCCCCTAGCGGGAGCCTACGAGCAGTACTTC. As protein: CASSHPLAGAYEQYF. The V call is TRBV4-2, the J call TRBJ2-7, with TRBD2 matching 10 bases. The V segment lost 3 bases and the J segment 2 bases; nucleotides outside the gene matches: 4. CDR3 length: 15 amino acids. CDR1 LGHNA and CDR2 YNFKEQ come from the germline V gene.

In this sample, this clonotype turned up a few times. The chain recombines TRBV29-1 with TRBJ2-1; 8 bases map to TRBD1. Per germline, CDR1 SQVTM and CDR2 ANQGSEA. V trimming: 6 bases; J trimming: 4 bases; junction bases outside the gene matches: 8. The CDR3 is made up of 14 amino acids. CDR3 bases: TGCAGCGTGCTGCGGGGACAGGTTTACAATGAGCAGTTCTTC. It yields the protein CSVLRGQVYNEQFF.

As concerns this clonotype: At one of its ends the junction is not consistent with the germline gene, which may arise from a read error. The J gene is TRBJ1-1, the V gene TRBV20-1; no clear D. The CDR3 is 11 residues long. Per germline, CDR1 DFQATT and CDR2 SNEGSKA (reference sequence). CDR3 amino acids: CSAWGYTDAFF. The CDR3 bases are TGCAGTGCTTGGGGATACACTGACGCTTTCTTT.

This clonotype was observed a few times. The chain is built from TRBV6-1 and TRBJ2-6; TRBD2 might be the D (5 bases). V was pared by 7 bases and J by 2 bases, with 12 bases between. Looked up from germline, CDR1 is MNHNS and CDR2 is SASEGT. CDR3 length: 15 amino acids. CDR3 sequence (DNA): TGTGCCAGCAATATCCCCGGGGCTGGGGCCAACGTCCTGACTTTC. Its translation is CASNIPGAGANVLTF.

Here the CDR3 reads CASSPRTRARETQYF. CDR3 DNA sequence: TGTGCCAGCTCACCACGGACGCGCGCTAGGGAGACCCAGTACTTC. This sequence joins TRBV18 and TRBJ2-5; D unclear. The length of the CDR3 is 15 residues. CDR1 and CDR2 from the germline V gene are KGHSH and LQKENI. Between the trimmed V and J ends, which lost 1 base and 5 bases, there was a span of 14 bases. The variable domain in full, completed from reference TRBV18 and TRBJ2-5, reads NAGVMQNPRHLVRRRGQEARLRCSPMKGHSHVYWYRQLPEEGLKFMVYLQKENIIDESGMPKERFSAEFPKEGPSILRIQQVVRGDSAAYFCASSPRTRARETQYFGPGTRLLVL.

The chain combines TRBV5-1 with TRBJ2-3, with 9 bases fitting TRBD1. Germline-derived CDR1 and CDR2 are SGHRS and YFSETQ. V shed 5 bases and J 6 bases; nucleotides not matched to a gene: 10. This CDR3 region has 15 residues. CDR3: CASSSQGALSDTQYF. The CDR3 DNA is TGCGCCAGCAGTTCACAGGGGGCGTTATCGGATACGCAGTATTTT.

J is TRBJ1-5 and V is TRBV20-1; D gene ambiguous. Germline assignment: CDR1 DFQATT and CDR2 SNEGSKA (reference sequence). CDR3 length: 13 amino acids. V shed 1 base and J shed 2 bases, with 6 bases lying between them. CDR3 sequence reads: CSARVSGNQPQHF. Written as DNA, the CDR3 is TGCAGTGCTAGAGTCTCGGGCAATCAGCCCCAGCATTTT.

The chain is built from TRBV20-1 and TRBJ2-5; D uncertain. Trimming stripped 2 bases from V and 4 bases from J, with 5 bases between. CDR3 size: 11 residues. Germline values: CDR1 DFQATT, CDR2 SNEGSKA (reference sequence). CDR3 in amino acids: CSARTAETQYF. As DNA, the CDR3 is TGCAGTGCTAGAACCGCAGAGACCCAGTACTTC.

There are a few counts of this clonotype. The rearrangement uses TRBV5-1 and TRBJ2-5; 7 bases fit TRBD2. Germline CDR1 SGHRS, CDR2 YFSETQ. V dropped 0 bases and J dropped 1; count of bases not matched to a gene: 3. The CDR3 consists of 15 residues. CDR3 bases: TGCGCCAGCAGCTTGGGAGCGGGGTCCCAAGAGACCCAGTACTTC. This encodes CASSLGAGSQETQYF.

The J gene is TRBJ2-2, the V gene TRBV24-1; the match to TRBD1 covers 7 bases. Germline V lookup: CDR1 KGHDR, CDR2 SFDVKD. This CDR3 comprises 17 residues. Germline trimming cut 0 bases from V and 7 bases from J; bases unmatched to any gene: 10. The CDR3 spells CATSDLPTTGYGGELFF. Here the CDR3 DNA reads TGTGCCACCAGTGATTTGCCGACGACAGGGTATGGCGGGGAGCTGTTTTTT.

This sequence joins TRBV11-3 and TRBJ2-3; TRBD1 agrees at 7 bases. The V segment lost 4 bases and the J segment 4 bases; nucleotides outside the gene matches: 5. Looked up from germline, CDR1 is SGHNT and CDR2 is YENEEA. This CDR3 is built from 14 residues. CDR3 in amino acids: CASSSIQGPDTQYF. DNA of the CDR3: TGTGCCAGCAGCTCAATACAGGGGCCAGATACGCAGTATTTT.

The V call is TRBV6-5, the J call TRBJ2-5, with a tentative D call TRBD2 (5 bases). Germline V gives CDR1 MNHEY, CDR2 SVGAGI. The CDR3 covers 12 residues. V dropped 5 bases and J dropped 5 bases, with 9 bases sitting between them. CDR3 sequence (DNA): TGTGCCAGCAGTCGGGGTTTCGAGACCCAGTACTTC. As protein: CASSRGFETQYF.

V and J are TRBV5-1 and TRBJ2-5; the D is unclear. The germline V gene has CDR1 SGHRS and CDR2 YFSETQ. This CDR3 is built from 13 residues. Trimming pared 1 base from V and 5 bases from J, leaving 9 bases between. CDR3: CASSLQGPETQYF. Here the CDR3 DNA reads TGCGCCAGCAGCTTGCAAGGGCCCGAGACCCAGTACTTC.

This clonotype appeared a few times. The rearrangement links TRBV10-3 to TRBJ1-3; a weak D match, TRBD1 (5 bases). CDR1 and CDR2 (germline): ENHRY, SYGVKD. The CDR3 extends over 13 amino acids. V was cut by 3 bases and J by 4 bases, with 7 bases left in between. The CDR3 sequence is CAISENRGNTIYF. The CDR3 bases are TGTGCCATCAGTGAAAACAGGGGAAACACCATATATTTT.

This clonotype was detected a few times. The chain couples TRBV20-1 to TRBJ1-5; tentative D call: TRBD1 (6 bases). From germline, CDR1 is DFQATT and CDR2 SNEGSKA (reference sequence). V was pared by 4 bases and J by 2 bases, with 15 bases between. This CDR3 has 15 residues. The CDR3 DNA reads TGCAGTGCTATTGTCAGGGGTGGTGGCAATCAGCCCCAGCATTTT. It is translated as CSAIVRGGGNQPQHF.

DNA of the CDR3: TGTGCCAGCAGCCAAAGGCCGTGGGGCCAAAGGAAGGATGGCTACACCTTC. Its protein product is CASSQRPWGQRKDGYTF. This chain joins TRBV4-2 and TRBJ1-2, with a weak D call TRBD1 (5 bases). Trimming took 2 bases from V and 6 from J, leaving 22 bases between them. The length of the CDR3 is 17 residues. CDR1 and CDR2 (germline): LGHNA, YNFKEQ.

The chain uses TRBV5-1 and TRBJ1-5, with a tentative D call TRBD1 (6 bases). The V end lost 4 bases, the J end lost 2 bases, and 13 bases lay between the germline ends. The CDR3 has 15 amino acids. Germline CDR1 SGHRS, CDR2 YFSETQ. CDR3 sequence reads: CASSLRGAGNQPQHF. The CDR3 DNA reads TGCGCCAGCAGCCTCCGGGGGGCGGGCAATCAGCCCCAGCATTTT.

The genes are TRBV2 and TRBJ2-7; TRBD2 agrees at 12 bases. Trimming removed 7 bases from V and 4 bases from J; junction bases left unmatched: 20. The CDR3 runs to 19 residues. The germline CDR1 and CDR2 sequences are SNHLY and FYNNEI. CDR3 region: CASTRTGTGGLAGPYEQYF. The CDR3 region has the DNA TGTGCCAGCACCAGAACCGGGACAGGAGGACTAGCGGGACCTTACGAGCAGTACTTC.

This clonotype has a handful of counts. The chain joins TRBV5-1 to TRBJ2-7, with 8 bases lining up with TRBD1. Germline V gene data show CDR1 as SGHRS and CDR2 as YFSETQ. The CDR3 contains 14 residues. V gave up 2 bases and J gave up 7 bases; unmatched junction bases: 8. CDR3 residues: CASSLKDRVGEQYF. The CDR3 nucleotides read TGCGCCAGCAGCTTAAAGGACAGGGTAGGGGAGCAGTACTTC.

The table lists this clonotype with a few counts. The rearrangement joins TRBV5-5 to TRBJ1-2, with D unclear. V lost 4 bases to trimming and J lost 1 base, with 14 bases between them. The length of the CDR3 is 15 residues. CDR1 and CDR2 from the germline V gene are SGHKS and YYEKEE (reference sequence). The CDR3 loop reads CASSLVAADNYGYTF. CDR3 in DNA: TGTGCCAGCAGCCTGGTGGCGGCCGATAACTATGGCTACACCTTC.

The J gene is TRBJ2-7, the V gene TRBV2; D unresolved. The germline CDR1 and CDR2 sequences are SNHLY and FYNNEI. CDR3 length equals 12 residues. V lost 4 bases and J lost 2, with 6 bases in between. The CDR3 loop reads CASSGIAYEQYF. In DNA form, the CDR3 reads TGTGCCAGCAGTGGAATAGCCTACGAGCAGTACTTC.

The chain carries TRBV24-1 and TRBJ2-7, with 7 positions matching TRBD1. Trimming removed 8 bases from V and 11 bases from J; junction bases left unmatched: 8. The CDR3 spans 11 residues. CDR1 and CDR2 from the germline V gene are KGHDR and SFDVKD. The CDR3: CATKRGQKKYF. The CDR3 DNA is TGTGCCACCAAGAGGGGACAGAAAAAGTACTTC.

This clonotype was seen a few times. V is TRBV6-5 and J is TRBJ2-7, with D hard to call. Germline CDR1 reads MNHEY; CDR2 reads SVGAGI. The CDR3 length is 12 residues. V lost 6 bases to trimming and J lost 1 base, with 7 bases between them. In nucleotides, the CDR3 is TGTGCCAGCAGCCGACTTTCCTACGAGCAGTACTTC. Protein: CASSRLSYEQYF.

This clonotype occurred a few times. The genes are TRBV5-6 and TRBJ2-3; possible D gene TRBD1, 6 bases. The CDR3 length is 13 residues. Per the germline V gene, CDR1 is SGHDT and CDR2 is YYEEEE. V was clipped by 1 base and J by 6 bases, with 9 bases between them. The CDR3 region has the DNA TGTGCCAGCAGCTTGTTCAGGGGCGATACGCAGTATTTT. It specifies CASSLFRGDTQYF.

V and J are TRBV19 and TRBJ1-5, with D hard to call. The CDR3 contains 14 residues. Trimming took 6 bases from V and 9 from J, leaving 18 bases between them. Germline loops: CDR1 LNHDA, CDR2 SQIVND (reference sequence). Written as DNA, the CDR3 is TGTGCCAGTAGGAACCCCGGGCCGATTTGGCCCCAGCATTTT. Amino acid sequence: CASRNPGPIWPQHF.

This clonotype was seen more than once but under ten times. V is TRBV7-6 and J is TRBJ2-7, with D perhaps being TRBD1 or TRBD2 (6 bases each). The CDR3 length is 14 residues. Looked up from germline, CDR1 is SGHVS and CDR2 is FNYEAQ. V dropped 1 base and J dropped 2 bases, with 9 bases sitting between them. This chain's CDR3 is CASSLGGAPYEQYF. CDR3 DNA: TGTGCCAGCAGCTTAGGGGGGGCCCCCTACGAGCAGTACTTC.

The chain combines TRBV5-1 with TRBJ1-1; D is perhaps TRBD1 (6 bases). CDR3 length: 15 residues. V lost 1 base and J 2 bases, leaving 12 bases between the germline ends. Germline V gives CDR1 SGHRS, CDR2 YFSETQ. The CDR3: CASSLRPGANTEAFF. The CDR3 region has the DNA TGCGCCAGCAGCTTGCGGCCAGGGGCTAACACTGAAGCTTTCTTT.